This TCR beta chain is from a study of a mutant IDH1 vaccine in newly diagnosed glioma. Background on the study: Patients under treatment included roughly 62% males and 37.5% females and had a mean age of approximately 40 years.

V was pared by 7 bases and J by 1 base, with 16 bases between. This CDR3 comprises 16 residues. From germline, CDR1 is SGHVS and CDR2 FQNEAQ. The time point: baseline, week 1 (first vaccination visit). Treatment described: pre-vaccination baseline after standard-of-care therapy. The donors' diagnosis was new WHO grade 3 or 4 astrocytoma that was IDH1-mutant and ATRX-lost. Repertoires were generated with immunoSEQ multiplex PCR, while TCRdb's copy carries only in-frame clones and drops some. This sample yields roughly 35,000 clones, of which roughly nine tenths are seen a single time; about 4.9% belongs to the top ten.

This TCR derives from a woman aged 40 to 50 with glioma. The material was PBMCs, obtained from a glioma patient treated with radiotherapy, temozolomide or both. V usage is TRBV7-8 and J usage is TRBJ1-4, with D possibly TRBD1 on 6 matching bases. In DNA form, the CDR3 reads TGTGCCAGCAAATGGGGGCCACACCTAACTAATGAAAAACTGTTTTTT. It translates to CASKWGPHLTNEKLFF.